Listed below are T cell receptor beta chains from one sample, sequenced in a study of blood T cell repertoires in COVID-19. Data came from immunoSEQ multiplex PCR; TCRdb stores just in-frame clones and leaves some out. The sample records approximately 150,000 clones, about nine tenths being singletons. The specimen sequenced was peripheral blood. These receptors came from a woman aged 70 to 79 with acute or convalescent COVID-19. CDR3s include the opening cysteine and the closing phenylalanine or tryptophan. A D gene is named only where the DNA matches it firmly. Not every row has a clone size; where given, it reads once, few, many or a size class.

CDR3: CASSQAGQAGETQYF
DNA: TGTGCCAGCAGCCAAGCGGGACAAGCTGGGGAGACCCAGTACTTC
V: TRBV4-2
J: TRBJ2-5
size: NA
D: NA

CDR3: CASSPRDSSYNSPLHF
DNA: TGTGCCAGCAGCCCCAGGGACAGCTCCTATAATTCACCCCTCCACTTT
V: TRBV6-6
J: TRBJ1-6
size: NA
D: TRBD1

CDR3: CASSFSPSGRPDTGELFF
DNA: TGTGCCAGCAGCTTTAGTCCTAGCGGGAGGCCCGACACCGGGGAGCTGTTTTTT
V: TRBV11-3
J: TRBJ2-2
size: once
D: TRBD2

CDR3: CATSHQGSEQYF
DNA: TGTGCCACATCTCACCAGGGGTCCGAGCAGTACTTC
V: TRBV24-1
J: TRBJ2-7
size: NA
D: NA

CDR3: CASSSGEARVNTEAFF
DNA: TGTGCCAGCAGTTCGGGCGAAGCCAGGGTGAACACTGAAGCTTTCTTT
V: TRBV6-5
J: TRBJ1-1
size: NA
D: NA

CDR3: CASSLAELGLETQYF
DNA: TGCGCCAGCAGCTTGGCGGAACTAGGTTTGGAGACCCAGTACTTC
V: TRBV5-1
J: TRBJ2-5
size: NA
D: NA

CDR3: CASSQEYWETQYF
DNA: TGCGCCAGCAGCCAAGAGTACTGGGAGACCCAGTACTTC
V: TRBV4-3
J: TRBJ2-5
size: NA
D: NA

CDR3: CASSLEFLNEQFF
DNA: TGTGCCAGCAGCTTGGAGTTCTTGAATGAGCAGTTCTTC
V: TRBV7-2
J: TRBJ2-1
size: NA
D: NA

CDR3: CASSRDRSLGTFTDTQYF
DNA: TGTGCCAGCAGCCGCGACAGGAGTCTCGGGACATTCACAGATACGCAGTATTTT
V: TRBV5-5
J: TRBJ2-3
size: NA
D: NA

CDR3: CASSLAGRFYGYTF
DNA: TGTGCCAGCAGCTTGGCAGGGCGGTTCTATGGCTACACCTTC
V: TRBV5-4
J: TRBJ1-2
size: few
D: NA

CDR3: CASSQVARGREKLFF
DNA: TGCGCCAGCAGCCAAGTGGCCAGGGGGCGTGAAAAACTGTTTTTT
V: TRBV4-1
J: TRBJ1-4
size: NA
D: TRBD1

CDR3: CASSQEPLGAFF
DNA: TGTGCCAGCAGCCAGGAACCCCTAGGTGCTTTCTTT
V: TRBV3-1/TRBV3-2
J: TRBJ1-1
size: once
D: NA

CDR3: CASSRPLSGVVPGELFF
DNA: TGTGCCAGCAGCCGACCCCTTAGCGGGGTGGTGCCCGGGGAGCTGTTTTTT
V: TRBV7-8
J: TRBJ2-2
size: once
D: TRBD2

CDR3: CASSQFIQGRLSQPQHF
DNA: TGTGCCAGCAGCCAATTTATACAGGGTAGGCTAAGTCAGCCCCAGCATTTT
V: TRBV14
J: TRBJ1-5
size: NA
D: NA

CDR3: CASSLSEGPNTGELFF
DNA: TGTGCCAGCAGCTTATCGGAGGGACCCAACACCGGGGAGCTGTTTTTT
V: TRBV7-8
J: TRBJ2-2
size: NA
D: NA

CDR3: CASSPRLAGVRETQYF
DNA: TGTGCCAGCAGCCCGCGACTAGCGGGAGTACGGGAGACCCAGTACTTC
V: TRBV7-2
J: TRBJ2-5
size: NA
D: TRBD2

CDR3: CASSIGGLRENEQFF
DNA: TGTGCCAGTAGTATTGGAGGTCTGCGGGAGAATGAGCAGTTCTTC
V: TRBV19
J: TRBJ2-1
size: NA
D: TRBD2

CDR3: CASSQERQGLVSGANVLTF
DNA: TGTGCCAGCAGCCAAGAAAGGCAGGGCCTCGTCTCTGGGGCCAACGTCCTGACTTTC
V: TRBV4-2
J: TRBJ2-6
size: NA
D: NA

CDR3: CASSPPSLAGDVNEQFF
DNA: TGTGCCAGCAGCCCGCCATCACTAGCGGGAGATGTGAATGAGCAGTTCTTC
V: TRBV13
J: TRBJ2-1
size: NA
D: TRBD2

CDR3: CSASDVLVAGTQYF
DNA: TGCAGTGCTAGTGACGTACTAGTCGCTGGGACCCAGTACTTC
V: TRBV20-1
J: TRBJ2-5
size: NA
D: NA

CDR3: CASSDYRVPEKLFF
DNA: TGTGCCAGCAGTGATTACAGGGTACCTGAAAAACTGTTTTTT
V: TRBV6-1
J: TRBJ1-4
size: NA
D: NA

CDR3: CASSPSTDQPQHF
DNA: TGTGCCAGCTCACCAAGCACCGATCAGCCCCAGCATTTT
V: TRBV18
J: TRBJ1-5
size: NA
D: NA

CDR3: CASSRGDSNQPQHF
DNA: TGTGCCAGCAGCAGGGGCGATAGCAATCAGCCCCAGCATTTT
V: TRBV5-8
J: TRBJ1-5
size: once
D: NA

CDR3: CASSVDGPETGELFF
DNA: TGTGCCAGCAGCGTAGATGGTCCCGAGACCGGGGAGCTGTTTTTT
V: TRBV9
J: TRBJ2-2
size: NA
D: NA

CDR3: CASSARGLGNSPLHF
DNA: TGTGCCAGCAGCGCAAGGGGGCTTGGGAATTCACCCCTCCACTTT
V: TRBV9
J: TRBJ1-6
size: NA
D: TRBD1

CDR3: CASSSGNTEAFF
DNA: TGCGCCAGCAGCTCGGGGAACACTGAAGCTTTCTTT
V: TRBV5-1
J: TRBJ1-1
size: NA
D: NA

CDR3: CATSDPPGTGAYNEQFF
DNA: TGTGCCACCAGTGATCCACCCGGGACAGGGGCTTACAATGAGCAGTTCTTC
V: TRBV24-1
J: TRBJ2-1
size: NA
D: TRBD1

CDR3: CASSLRQTEAFF
DNA: TGTGCCAGCTCACTACGACAGACTGAAGCTTTCTTT
V: TRBV18
J: TRBJ1-1
size: NA
D: NA

CDR3: CATGTPQETQYF
DNA: TGTGCCACCGGGACACCCCAAGAGACCCAGTACTTC
V: TRBV10-3
J: TRBJ2-5
size: NA
D: NA

CDR3: CASSIEGGYGYTF
DNA: TGTGCCAGCAGCATTGAAGGAGGCTATGGCTACACCTTC
V: TRBV7-2
J: TRBJ1-2
size: NA
D: NA

CDR3: CASTQGTTDTQYF
DNA: TGTGCCAGCACACAGGGTACGACAGATACGCAGTATTTT
V: TRBV6-5
J: TRBJ2-3
size: NA
D: NA

CDR3: CASSSGQDPSYEQYF
DNA: TGTGCCAGCAGCTCGGGACAGGACCCGTCCTACGAGCAGTACTTC
V: TRBV11-2
J: TRBJ2-7
size: once
D: TRBD1

CDR3: CATSDLQGTAFTGELFF
DNA: TGTGCCACCAGTGATTTGCAGGGGACAGCATTCACCGGGGAGCTGTTTTTT
V: TRBV24-1
J: TRBJ2-2
size: NA
D: TRBD1

CDR3: CASSPGLADNEQFF
DNA: TGTGCCAGCAGCCCGGGACTAGCGGACAATGAGCAGTTCTTC
V: TRBV6-5
J: TRBJ2-1
size: NA
D: TRBD2

CDR3: CATSDMTSGRITGELFF
DNA: TGTGCCACCAGTGACATGACTAGCGGGAGGATCACCGGGGAGCTGTTTTTT
V: TRBV24-1
J: TRBJ2-2
size: NA
D: TRBD2

CDR3: CASSQVSGGSREKLFF
DNA: TGTGCCAGCAGCCAAGTATCGGGGGGCTCAAGGGAAAAACTGTTTTTT
V: TRBV4-2
J: TRBJ1-4
size: NA
D: NA

CDR3: CASSLVLAGGNGEQFF
DNA: TGTGCCAGCAGCTTAGTGTTGGCAGGGGGGAATGGTGAGCAGTTCTTC
V: TRBV7-2
J: TRBJ2-1
size: NA
D: NA

CDR3: CASSQEVLIGGLATEAFF
DNA: TGCGCCAGCAGCCAAGAAGTTTTAATCGGGGGGCTGGCCACTGAAGCTTTCTTT
V: TRBV4-3
J: TRBJ1-1
size: NA
D: NA

CDR3: CASTIRRDRAGYTF
DNA: TGTGCCAGCACTATACGCCGGGACAGGGCTGGCTACACCTTC
V: TRBV7-2
J: TRBJ1-2
size: NA
D: TRBD1

CDR3: CASSIDGRDRYGYTF
DNA: TGTGCCAGTAGTATAGATGGCCGGGACAGATATGGCTACACCTTC
V: TRBV19
J: TRBJ1-2
size: NA
D: TRBD1

CDR3: CASSSSGTSGGELFF
DNA: TGTGCCAGCAGTTCCTCCGGGACTAGTGGCGGGGAGCTGTTTTTT
V: TRBV6-2/TRBV6-3
J: TRBJ2-2
size: NA
D: TRBD2

CDR3: CASSRTGGTYGYTF
DNA: TGCGCCAGCAGCCGAACAGGCGGTACCTATGGCTACACCTTC
V: TRBV5-1
J: TRBJ1-2
size: NA
D: NA

CDR3: CASSLENSGRVRTQYF
DNA: TGTGCCAGCAGCTTGGAGAATAGCGGGAGGGTAAGGACGCAGTATTTT
V: TRBV5-5
J: TRBJ2-3
size: NA
D: TRBD2

CDR3: CASSQERGGRASGNEQFF
DNA: TGTGCCAGCAGCCAAGAGCGGGGCGGGAGGGCTTCTGGGAATGAGCAGTTCTTC
V: TRBV3-1/TRBV3-2
J: TRBJ2-1
size: NA
D: TRBD2

CDR3: CASSRDRVMNTEAFF
DNA: TGTGCCAGCAGCCGGGACAGGGTGATGAACACTGAAGCTTTCTTT
V: TRBV11-2
J: TRBJ1-1
size: NA
D: TRBD1

CDR3: CASSPGTSGGSGQETQYF
DNA: TGTGCCAGCAGCCCAGGGACTAGCGGGGGGAGTGGTCAAGAGACCCAGTACTTC
V: TRBV5-4
J: TRBJ2-5
size: NA
D: TRBD2

CDR3: CASSMRRGTANGYTF
DNA: TGTGCCAGTAGTATGCGTCGTGGGACAGCTAATGGCTACACCTTC
V: TRBV19
J: TRBJ1-2
size: NA
D: TRBD1

CDR3: CASSPPLLDRADLGNTIYF
DNA: TGTGCCAGCTCACCACCACTTTTGGACAGGGCAGACCTCGGAAACACCATATATTTT
V: TRBV18
J: TRBJ1-3
size: few
D: TRBD1

CDR3: CANSAGSGPTGETQYF
DNA: TGTGCCAACAGCGCAGGGAGCGGGCCCACTGGAGAGACCCAGTACTTC
V: TRBV11-2
J: TRBJ2-5
size: NA
D: NA

CDR3: CASSYGVGASTDTQYF
DNA: TGTGCCAGCAGTTACGGGGTGGGGGCTAGCACAGATACGCAGTATTTT
V: TRBV6-2/TRBV6-3
J: TRBJ2-3
size: NA
D: NA

CDR3: CASSPEFASTDTQYF
DNA: TGCGCCAGCAGCCCGGAGTTCGCTAGCACAGATACGCAGTATTTT
V: TRBV5-1
J: TRBJ2-3
size: once
D: NA

CDR3: CASSEGGTGGGQYF
DNA: TGCGCCAGCAGTGAAGGCGGGACAGGGGGCGGGCAGTACTTC
V: TRBV10-2
J: TRBJ2-7
size: NA
D: TRBD1

CDR3: CASARSAARRDGYTF
DNA: TGTGCCAGCGCGCGTAGTGCAGCGCGCCGGGATGGCTACACCTTC
V: TRBV3-1/TRBV3-2
J: TRBJ1-2
size: NA
D: NA

CDR3: CATSRDPGGQETQYF
DNA: TGTGCCACCAGCAGAGATCCGGGGGGGCAAGAGACCCAGTACTTC
V: TRBV15
J: TRBJ2-5
size: NA
D: TRBD2

CDR3: CASSPDSITGGAEGYTF
DNA: TGCGCCAGCAGCCCCGACTCAATAACAGGGGGCGCGGAGGGCTACACCTTC
V: TRBV5-1
J: TRBJ1-2
size: NA
D: TRBD1

CDR3: CASSLGGSRYGYTF
DNA: TGTGCCAGCAGCTTAGGCGGTTCTCGCTATGGCTACACCTTC
V: TRBV7-9
J: TRBJ1-2
size: NA
D: NA

CDR3: CASSATGAKNIQYF
DNA: TGTGCCAGCTCAGCGACAGGAGCCAAAAACATTCAGTACTTC
V: TRBV18
J: TRBJ2-4
size: NA
D: NA

CDR3: CASSPLGTGPYGYTF
DNA: TGTGCCAGCAGCCCCCTTGGGACTGGTCCTTATGGCTACACCTTC
V: TRBV7-9
J: TRBJ1-2
size: NA
D: NA

CDR3: CASSSPRVSYNEQFF
DNA: TGTGCCAGCAGCTCTCCCCGGGTTAGTTACAATGAGCAGTTCTTC
V: TRBV11-2
J: TRBJ2-1
size: NA
D: NA

CDR3: CASSPPTGTSGNNEQFF
DNA: TGTGCCAGCAGTCCACCAACCGGGACTAGCGGGAACAATGAGCAGTTCTTC
V: TRBV28
J: TRBJ2-1
size: NA
D: TRBD2